The entry that follows covers one T cell receptor beta chain sequence. Its cognate antigen is unknown. The table came from immunoSEQ multiplex PCR; TCRdb's copy has only in-frame clones and leaves some out. This table has some 64,000 clones, roughly nine tenths appearing once. The sample comes from a study of T cells in localized non-small cell lung cancer. Findings of the study overall: Peak T cell clonality was found in uninvolved adjacent lung, exceeding tumor. Longer overall survival associated with higher blood T cell density; shorter survival with higher adjacent-lung clonality. Sequencing was limited to one tumor region, leaving the possibility of heterogeneity open.

With 7 bases removed from V and 3 bases from J, the gap between germline ends came to 17 bases. Looked up from germline, CDR1 is WSHSY and CDR2 is SAAADI. CDR3 length equals 15 residues. J is TRBJ2-3 and V is TRBV10-2; D gene unclear. The receptor's source is a woman aged 35 to 70 with stage I lung adenocarcinoma. Source: peripheral blood, taken before any cancer treatment. This CDR3 is CASTPGLVGTDTQYF. For the CDR3, the DNA is TGCGCCAGCACCCCCGGTCTCGTAGGGACAGATACGCAGTATTTT.